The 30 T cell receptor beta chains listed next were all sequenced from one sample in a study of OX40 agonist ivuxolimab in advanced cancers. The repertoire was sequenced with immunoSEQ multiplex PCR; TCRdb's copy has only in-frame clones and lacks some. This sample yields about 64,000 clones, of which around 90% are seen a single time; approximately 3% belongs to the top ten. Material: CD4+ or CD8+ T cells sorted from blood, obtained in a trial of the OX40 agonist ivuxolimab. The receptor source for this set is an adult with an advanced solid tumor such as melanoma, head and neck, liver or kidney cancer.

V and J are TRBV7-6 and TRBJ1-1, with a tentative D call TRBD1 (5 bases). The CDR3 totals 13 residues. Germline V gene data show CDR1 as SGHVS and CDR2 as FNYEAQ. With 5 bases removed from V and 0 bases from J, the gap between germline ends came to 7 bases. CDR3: CASSPGLNTEAFF. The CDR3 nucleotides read TGTGCCAGCAGCCCGGGACTGAACACTGAAGCTTTCTTT.

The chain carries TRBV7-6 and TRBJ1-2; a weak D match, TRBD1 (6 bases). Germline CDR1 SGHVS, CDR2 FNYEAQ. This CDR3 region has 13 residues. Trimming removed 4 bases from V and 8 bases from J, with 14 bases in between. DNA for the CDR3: TGTGCCAGCAGCTCGGTGGGGGGGGCAGGCTACACCTTC. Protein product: CASSSVGGAGYTF.

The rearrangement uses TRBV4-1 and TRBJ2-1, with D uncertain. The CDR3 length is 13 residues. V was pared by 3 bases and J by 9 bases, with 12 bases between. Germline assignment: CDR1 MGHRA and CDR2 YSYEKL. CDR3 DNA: TGCGCCAGCAGCCATGACACACTCGGTGAGCAGTTCTTC. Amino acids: CASSHDTLGEQFF.

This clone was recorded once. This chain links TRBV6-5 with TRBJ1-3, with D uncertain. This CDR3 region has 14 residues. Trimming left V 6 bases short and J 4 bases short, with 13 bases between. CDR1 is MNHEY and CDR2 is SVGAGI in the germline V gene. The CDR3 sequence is CASSSIRTGNTIYF. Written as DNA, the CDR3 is TGTGCCAGCAGCTCCATTAGAACCGGAAACACCATATATTTT.

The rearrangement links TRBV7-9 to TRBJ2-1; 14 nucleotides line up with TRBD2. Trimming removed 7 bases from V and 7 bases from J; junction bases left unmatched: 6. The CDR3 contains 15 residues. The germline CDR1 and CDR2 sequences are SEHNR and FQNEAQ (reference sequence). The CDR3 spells CASTPGTSGRNEQFF. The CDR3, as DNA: TGTGCCAGCACCCCCGGGACTAGCGGGAGAAATGAGCAGTTCTTC.

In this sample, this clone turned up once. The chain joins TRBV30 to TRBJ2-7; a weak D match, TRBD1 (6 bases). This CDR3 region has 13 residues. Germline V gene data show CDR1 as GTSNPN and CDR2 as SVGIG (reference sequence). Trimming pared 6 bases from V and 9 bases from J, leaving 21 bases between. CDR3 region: CACKPGQSSRQYF. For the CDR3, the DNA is TGTGCCTGTAAACCGGGACAATCCTCTCGGCAGTACTTC. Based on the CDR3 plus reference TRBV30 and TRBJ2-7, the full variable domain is SQTIHQWPATLVQPVGSPLSLECTVEGTSNPNLYWYRQAAGRGLQLLFYSVGIGQISSEVPQNLSASRPQDRQFILSSKKLLLSDSGFYLCACKPGQSSRQYFGPGTRLTVT.

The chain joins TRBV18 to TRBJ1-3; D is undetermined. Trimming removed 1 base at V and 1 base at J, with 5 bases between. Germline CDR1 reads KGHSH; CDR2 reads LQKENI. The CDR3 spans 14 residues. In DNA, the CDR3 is TGTGCCAGCTCACCACGGGTATCTGGAAACACCATATATTTT. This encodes CASSPRVSGNTIYF.

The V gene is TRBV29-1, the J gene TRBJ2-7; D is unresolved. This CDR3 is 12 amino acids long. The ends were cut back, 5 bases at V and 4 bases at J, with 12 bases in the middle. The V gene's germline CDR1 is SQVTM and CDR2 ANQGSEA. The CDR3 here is CSVYRPGYEQYF. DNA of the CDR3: TGCAGCGTTTACCGGCCCGGGTACGAGCAGTACTTC.

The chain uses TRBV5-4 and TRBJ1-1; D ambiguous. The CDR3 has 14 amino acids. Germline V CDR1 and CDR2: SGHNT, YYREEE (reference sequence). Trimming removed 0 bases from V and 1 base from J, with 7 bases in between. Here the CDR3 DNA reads TGTGCCAGCAGCTTGGGTGGGGAGAACACTGAAGCTTTCTTT. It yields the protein CASSLGGENTEAFF.

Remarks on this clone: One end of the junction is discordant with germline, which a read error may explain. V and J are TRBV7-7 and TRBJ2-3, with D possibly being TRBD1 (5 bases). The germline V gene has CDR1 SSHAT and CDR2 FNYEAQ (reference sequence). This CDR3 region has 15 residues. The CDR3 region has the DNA TGTGCTAGCAGCTTAGGTCCGGACACCACAGATACGCAGTATTTT. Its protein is CASSLGPDTTDTQYF. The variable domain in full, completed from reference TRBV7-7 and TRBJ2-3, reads GAGVSQSPRYKVTKRGQDVTLRCDPISSHATLYWYQQALGQGPEFLTYFNYEAQPDKSGLPSDRFSAERPEGSISTLTIQRTEQRDSAMYRCASSLGPDTTDTQYFGPGTRLTVL.

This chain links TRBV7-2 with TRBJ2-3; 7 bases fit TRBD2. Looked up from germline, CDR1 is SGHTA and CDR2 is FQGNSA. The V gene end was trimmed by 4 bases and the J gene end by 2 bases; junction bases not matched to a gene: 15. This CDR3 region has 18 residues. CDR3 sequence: CASSSPGAGAFFTDTQYF. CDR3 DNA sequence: TGTGCCAGCAGCTCCCCCGGGGCGGGAGCCTTTTTCACAGATACGCAGTATTTT.

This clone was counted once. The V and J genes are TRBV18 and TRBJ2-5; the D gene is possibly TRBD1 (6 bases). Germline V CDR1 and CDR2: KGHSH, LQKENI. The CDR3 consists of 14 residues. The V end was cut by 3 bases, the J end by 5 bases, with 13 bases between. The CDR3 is CASSPWTDPETQYF. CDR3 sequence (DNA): TGTGCCAGCTCACCTTGGACAGACCCGGAGACCCAGTACTTC.

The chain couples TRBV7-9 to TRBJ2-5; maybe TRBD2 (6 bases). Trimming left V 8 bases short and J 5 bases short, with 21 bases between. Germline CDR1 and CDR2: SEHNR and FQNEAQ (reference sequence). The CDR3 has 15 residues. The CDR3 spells CASPPWTGDVETQYF. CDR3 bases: TGTGCCAGCCCCCCTTGGACGGGGGATGTCGAGACCCAGTACTTC.

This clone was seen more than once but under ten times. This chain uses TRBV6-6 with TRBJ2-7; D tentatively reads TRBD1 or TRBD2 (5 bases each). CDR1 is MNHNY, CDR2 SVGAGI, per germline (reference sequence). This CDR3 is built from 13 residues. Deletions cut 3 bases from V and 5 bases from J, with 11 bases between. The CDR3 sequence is CASSYRGENEQYF. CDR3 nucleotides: TGTGCCAGCAGTTATCGAGGGGAAAACGAGCAGTACTTC.

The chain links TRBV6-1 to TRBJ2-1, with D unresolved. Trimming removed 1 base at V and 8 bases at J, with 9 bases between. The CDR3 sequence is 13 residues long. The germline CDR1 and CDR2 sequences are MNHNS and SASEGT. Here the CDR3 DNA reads TGTGCCAGCAGTGAAGTTGGGGATGATGAGCAGTTCTTC. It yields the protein CASSEVGDDEQFF.

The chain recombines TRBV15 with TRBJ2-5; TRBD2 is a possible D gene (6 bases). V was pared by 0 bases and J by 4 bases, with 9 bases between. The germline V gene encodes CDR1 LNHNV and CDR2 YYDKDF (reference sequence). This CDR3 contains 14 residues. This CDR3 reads CATSRDLGGETQYF. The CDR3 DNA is TGTGCCACCAGCAGAGACCTGGGAGGAGAGACCCAGTACTTC.

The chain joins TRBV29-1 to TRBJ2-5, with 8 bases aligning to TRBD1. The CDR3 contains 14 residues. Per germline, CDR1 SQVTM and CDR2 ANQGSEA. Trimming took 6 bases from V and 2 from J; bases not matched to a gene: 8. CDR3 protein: CSVTGEPSQETQYF. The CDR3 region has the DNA TGCAGCGTGACAGGGGAGCCCTCGCAAGAGACCCAGTACTTC.

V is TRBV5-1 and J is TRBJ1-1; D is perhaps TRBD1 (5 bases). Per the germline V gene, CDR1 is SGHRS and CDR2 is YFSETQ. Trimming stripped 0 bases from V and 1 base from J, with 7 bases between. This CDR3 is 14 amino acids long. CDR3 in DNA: TGCGCCAGCAGCTTGGTCAGGGCGAACACTGAAGCTTTCTTT. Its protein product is CASSLVRANTEAFF.

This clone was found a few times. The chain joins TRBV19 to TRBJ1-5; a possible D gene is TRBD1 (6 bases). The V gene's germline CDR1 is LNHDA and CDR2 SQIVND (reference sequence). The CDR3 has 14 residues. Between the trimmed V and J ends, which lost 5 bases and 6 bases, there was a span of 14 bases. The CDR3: CASSSDRWGQPQHF. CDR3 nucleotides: TGTGCCAGTAGTTCCGACAGGTGGGGTCAGCCCCAGCATTTT.

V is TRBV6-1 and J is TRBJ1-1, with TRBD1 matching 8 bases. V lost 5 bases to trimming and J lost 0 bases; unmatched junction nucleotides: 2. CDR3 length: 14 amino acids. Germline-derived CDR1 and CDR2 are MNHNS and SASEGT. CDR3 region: CASSRQGLNTEAFF. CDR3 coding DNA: TGTGCCAGCAGTCGACAGGGGTTGAACACTGAAGCTTTCTTT.

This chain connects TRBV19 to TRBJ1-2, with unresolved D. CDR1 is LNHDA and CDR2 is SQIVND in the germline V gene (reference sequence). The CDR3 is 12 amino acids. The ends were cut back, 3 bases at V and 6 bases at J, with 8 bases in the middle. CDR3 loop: CASSIVGDGYTF. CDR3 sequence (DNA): TGTGCCAGTAGTATCGTCGGGGATGGCTACACCTTC. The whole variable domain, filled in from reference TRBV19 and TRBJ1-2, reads DGGITQSPKYLFRKEGQNVTLSCEQNLNHDAMYWYRQDPGQGLRLIYYSQIVNDFQKGDIAEGYSVSREKKESFPLTVTSAQKNPTAFYLCASSIVGDGYTFGSGTRLTVV.

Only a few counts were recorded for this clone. CDR3 bases: TGCAGCGGCCAGACAGGGATTGGAAACACCATATATTTT. Its protein is CSGQTGIGNTIYF. This chain joins TRBV29-1 and TRBJ1-3, with 7 bases identical to TRBD1. V shed 7 bases and J 3 bases; nucleotides not matched to a gene: 6. CDR1 SQVTM and CDR2 ANQGSEA come from the germline V gene. The CDR3 spans 13 residues.

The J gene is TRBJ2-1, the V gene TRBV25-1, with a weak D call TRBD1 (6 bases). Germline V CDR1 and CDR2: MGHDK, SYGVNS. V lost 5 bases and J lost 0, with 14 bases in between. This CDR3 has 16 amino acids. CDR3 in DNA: TGTGCCAGCAGTCCAATAAAGGACAGCTCCTACAATGAGCAGTTCTTC. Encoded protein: CASSPIKDSSYNEQFF.

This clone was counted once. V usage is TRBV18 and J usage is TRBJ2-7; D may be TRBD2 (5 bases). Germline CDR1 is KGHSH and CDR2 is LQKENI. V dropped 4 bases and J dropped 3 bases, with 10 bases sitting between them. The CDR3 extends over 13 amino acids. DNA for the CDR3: TGTGCCAGCTCACTTTCCGGACTCTACGAGCAGTACTTC. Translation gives CASSLSGLYEQYF.

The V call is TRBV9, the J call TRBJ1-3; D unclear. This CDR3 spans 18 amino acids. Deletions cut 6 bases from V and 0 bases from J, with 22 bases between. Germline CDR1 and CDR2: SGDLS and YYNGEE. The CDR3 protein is CASNLKYDGICSGNTIYF. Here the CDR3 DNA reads TGTGCCAGCAACCTGAAATACGACGGAATATGCTCTGGAAACACCATATATTTT.

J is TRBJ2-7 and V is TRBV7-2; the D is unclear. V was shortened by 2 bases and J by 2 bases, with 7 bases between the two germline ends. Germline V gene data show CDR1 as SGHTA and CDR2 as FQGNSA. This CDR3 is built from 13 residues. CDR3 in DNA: TGTGCCAGCAGCTTAAGGGTGACCTACGAGCAGTACTTC. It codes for CASSLRVTYEQYF.

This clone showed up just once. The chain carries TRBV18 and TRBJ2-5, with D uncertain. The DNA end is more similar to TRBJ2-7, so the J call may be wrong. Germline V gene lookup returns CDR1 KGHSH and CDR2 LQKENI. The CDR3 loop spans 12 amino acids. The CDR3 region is CASSEAGYEQYF. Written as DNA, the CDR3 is TGTGCCAGCTCCGAGGCAGGCTACGAGCAGTACTTC.

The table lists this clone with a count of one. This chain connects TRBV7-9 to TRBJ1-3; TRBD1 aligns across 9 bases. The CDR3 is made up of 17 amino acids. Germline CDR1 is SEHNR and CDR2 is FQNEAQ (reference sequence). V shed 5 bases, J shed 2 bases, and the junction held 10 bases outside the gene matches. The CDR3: CASSVDGQGSTGNTIYF. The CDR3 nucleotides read TGTGCCAGCAGCGTAGATGGACAGGGGTCAACTGGAAACACCATATATTTT.

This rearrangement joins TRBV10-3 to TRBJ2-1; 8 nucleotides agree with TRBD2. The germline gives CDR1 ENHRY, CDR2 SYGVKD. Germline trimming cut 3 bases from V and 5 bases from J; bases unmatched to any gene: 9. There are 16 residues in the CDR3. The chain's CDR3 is CAISDRKRERHNEQFF. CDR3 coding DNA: TGTGCCATCAGTGACCGGAAGCGGGAGAGGCACAATGAGCAGTTCTTC.

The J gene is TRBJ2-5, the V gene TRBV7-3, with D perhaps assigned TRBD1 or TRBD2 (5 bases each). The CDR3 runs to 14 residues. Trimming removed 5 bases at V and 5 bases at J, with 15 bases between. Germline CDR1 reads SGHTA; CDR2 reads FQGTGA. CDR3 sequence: CASSRPGEGETQYF. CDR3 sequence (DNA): TGTGCCAGCAGCCGCCCGGGCGAGGGGGAGACCCAGTACTTC.